This is a list of T cell receptor beta chains from one sample in a study of cytomegalovirus exposure and HLA in healthy donors. Clones were sequenced by immunoSEQ multiplex PCR, and TCRdb holds only the in-frame ones, with some missing. In the table there are some 170,000 clones, roughly four fifths of which are singletons. Sample: PBMCs. All receptors derive from a middle-aged man in good health and CMV-seronegative. Each CDR3 is given with its conserved first and last residue. The D gene is left open where the match is weak. Clone size is stated in some rows and not others, as once, few, many or a class when expanded.

abundance	len	v_gene	d_gene	j_gene	CDR3aa	CDR3nt
NA	14	TRBV29-1	TRBD1	TRBJ1-2	CSVMGDRGSYGYTF	TGCAGCGTCATGGGGGACAGGGGATCATATGGCTACACCTTC
NA	13	TRBV4-3	TRBD2	TRBJ2-1	CASSQAGLDEQFF	TGCGCCAGCAGCCAAGCAGGACTAGATGAGCAGTTCTTC
NA	11	TRBV20-1	NA	TRBJ1-4	CSASRGEKLFF	TGCAGTGCTAGCCGAGGGGAAAAACTGTTTTTT
NA	17	TRBV12-5	TRBD2	TRBJ2-1	CASGLAGGLAIEGEQFF	TGTGCTAGTGGTTTGGCTGGGGGACTAGCGATCGAGGGGGAGCAGTTCTTC
NA	15	TRBV2	TRBD1	TRBJ2-5	CASKKATTGSETQYF	TGTGCCAGCAAGAAAGCGACGACAGGGTCAGAGACCCAGTACTTC
NA	13	TRBV5-1	NA	TRBJ2-1	CASSLDPLNEQFF	TGCGCCAGCAGCTTGGATCCGCTAAATGAGCAGTTCTTC
NA	15	TRBV6-5	NA	TRBJ1-4	CASSYSLQRREKLFF	TGTGCCAGCAGTTACTCGTTGCAGAGGAGGGAAAAACTGTTTTTT
NA	17	TRBV30	TRBD1	TRBJ2-3	CAMLPTRTGESTDTQYF	TGTGCCATGTTACCCACTCGGACAGGCGAAAGCACAGATACGCAGTATTTT
once	13	TRBV7-8	NA	TRBJ1-3	CASSPTAGNTIYF	TGTGCCAGCAGCCCGACAGCCGGAAACACCATATATTTT
NA	18	TRBV15	NA	TRBJ2-7	CATSRDSFGAGTSYEQYF	TGTGCCACCAGCAGAGATTCCTTTGGGGCGGGGACCTCCTACGAGCAGTACTTC
once	15	TRBV14	NA	TRBJ1-6	CAPRGKVPYNSPLHF	TGTGCCCCCCGGGGGAAAGTGCCCTATAATTCACCCCTCCACTTT
NA	13	TRBV6-1	NA	TRBJ1-2	CASSEGMTIGYTF	TGTGCCAGCAGTGAAGGTATGACTATTGGCTACACCTTC
NA	12	TRBV2	TRBD1	TRBJ2-7	CASSGQAYEQYF	TGTGCCAGCAGCGGACAGGCCTACGAGCAGTACTTC
few	14	TRBV7-7	NA	TRBJ2-5	CASSYGPPRETQYF	TGTGCTAGCAGCTACGGTCCCCCGAGGGAGACCCAGTACTTC
NA	15	TRBV27	TRBD2	TRBJ2-5	CASTLRLGLQETQYF	TGTGCCAGCACTCTCCGTTTGGGACTACAAGAGACCCAGTACTTC
NA	14	TRBV4-2	TRBD1	TRBJ1-1	CASSQGQGDSEAFF	TGTGCCAGCAGCCAAGGACAGGGGGATTCTGAAGCTTTCTTT
NA	17	TRBV15	NA	TRBJ1-5	CATSRDRRGQTNQPQHF	TGTGCCACCAGCAGAGATCGCAGGGGACAAACCAATCAGCCCCAGCATTTT
NA	17	TRBV10-3	NA	TRBJ1-2	CAISEFQTEMGGYGYTF	TGTGCCATCAGTGAGTTTCAGACAGAGATGGGGGGCTATGGCTACACCTTC
NA	12	TRBV30	NA	TRBJ2-1	CAWAGVYNEQFF	TGTGCCTGGGCCGGGGTCTACAATGAGCAGTTCTTC
NA	12	TRBV28	NA	TRBJ2-5	CASSSQRETQYF	TGTGCCAGCAGTTCCCAGAGGGAGACCCAGTACTTC
NA	15	TRBV15	NA	TRBJ2-1	CATSSSLGRDNEQFF	TGTGCCACCAGCAGTTCACTCGGCAGGGACAATGAGCAGTTCTTC
NA	14	TRBV30	TRBD1	TRBJ2-2	CAWAGTAFTGELFF	TGTGCCTGGGCCGGGACAGCTTTCACCGGGGAGCTGTTTTTT
NA	14	TRBV27	TRBD2	TRBJ2-7	CASSLSSGGLEQYF	TGTGCCAGCAGTTTATCCAGCGGGGGGCTTGAGCAGTACTTC
once	14	TRBV5-1	NA	TRBJ2-3	CASSLAAVTDTQYF	TGCGCCAGCAGCTTGGCAGCGGTCACAGATACGCAGTATTTT
NA	14	TRBV4-1	NA	TRBJ1-4	CASSLAGVAEKLFF	TGCGCCAGCAGCCTAGCAGGGGTGGCTGAAAAACTGTTTTTT
once	16	TRBV19	TRBD1	TRBJ1-2	CASSIPGTGSPDGYTF	TGTGCCAGTAGTATCCCCGGGACAGGGTCCCCCGATGGCTACACCTTC
NA	18	TRBV7-3	TRBD2	TRBJ2-1	CASSPGLAGGPSYNEQFF	TGTGCCAGCAGCCCCGGACTAGCGGGGGGGCCGTCCTACAATGAGCAGTTCTTC
NA	15	TRBV5-6	TRBD1	TRBJ1-2	CASSLGDRVRYGYTF	TGTGCCAGCAGCTTGGGGGACAGGGTAAGGTATGGCTACACCTTC
NA	14	TRBV7-9	TRBD2	TRBJ2-1	CASSSYREANEQFF	TGTGCCAGCAGCTCGTATCGGGAGGCAAATGAGCAGTTCTTC
few	14	TRBV16	NA	TRBJ1-5	CASSQSRGGQPQHF	TGTGCCAGCAGCCAATCTCGGGGGGGCCAGCCCCAGCATTTT
NA	14	TRBV7-2	NA	TRBJ2-7	CASSLDGKSYEQYF	TGTGCCAGCAGCTTAGACGGGAAGAGCTACGAGCAGTACTTC
NA	17	TRBV5-8	TRBD1	TRBJ2-3	CASRRTNRGGVGDTQYF	TGTGCCAGCAGACGTACAAACAGGGGTGGGGTAGGAGATACGCAGTATTTT
NA	12	TRBV28	NA	TRBJ1-2	CASSTPGKGYTF	TGTGCCAGCAGTACCCCAGGGAAAGGCTACACCTTC
many	15	TRBV11-2	TRBD2	TRBJ2-7	CASSLGRGLAYEQYF	TGTGCCAGCAGCTTAGGGCGGGGACTAGCCTACGAGCAGTACTTC
NA	15	TRBV5-1	NA	TRBJ2-6	CASSLSFPGANVLTF	TGCGCCAGCAGCTTGTCCTTCCCTGGGGCCAACGTCCTGACTTTC
NA	14	TRBV19	TRBD1	TRBJ1-6	CASNMRTGTSPLHF	TGTGCCAGTAACATGCGGACAGGGACTTCACCCCTCCACTTT
NA	15	TRBV5-1	TRBD1	TRBJ2-7	CASSSEAQGSYEQYF	TGCGCCAGCAGCTCCGAGGCACAGGGGTCCTACGAGCAGTACTTC
NA	15	TRBV4-3	NA	TRBJ2-7	CASSQDQGFYYEQYF	TGCGCCAGCAGCCAAGATCAGGGGTTTTACTACGAGCAGTACTTC
NA	13	TRBV6-5	NA	TRBJ2-7	CASSYSLSYEQYF	TGTGCCAGCAGTTACTCCCTCTCCTACGAGCAGTACTTC
NA	15	TRBV11-2	NA	TRBJ2-7	CASSPRERGSYEQYF	TGTGCCAGCAGCCCGAGGGAGCGAGGTTCCTACGAGCAGTACTTC
NA	15	TRBV5-1	TRBD2	TRBJ2-1	CASSGLAGGPNEQFF	TGCGCCAGCAGTGGACTAGCGGGGGGGCCGAATGAGCAGTTCTTC
NA	15	TRBV27	NA	TRBJ1-1	CASSKRRDLNTEAFF	TGTGCCAGCAGCAAAAGACGGGATCTGAACACTGAAGCTTTCTTT
NA	10	TRBV29-1	NA	TRBJ2-1	CSALHNEQFF	TGCAGCGCACTTCACAATGAGCAGTTCTTC
NA	16	TRBV2	TRBD1	TRBJ1-5	CASSLEYRGGNQPQHF	TGTGCCAGCAGTCTAGAATACAGGGGGGGCAATCAGCCCCAGCATTTT
NA	16	TRBV18	TRBD2	TRBJ2-2	CASSPRRGEGTGELFF	TGTGCCAGCTCACCGAGGCGGGGGGAAGGAACCGGGGAGCTGTTTTTT
NA	12	TRBV5-1	NA	TRBJ2-2	CASRPGAGELFF	TGCGCCAGCAGGCCCGGGGCCGGGGAGCTGTTTTTT
few	17	TRBV2	NA	TRBJ2-6	CASTGGLSPSGANVLTF	TGTGCCAGCACTGGCGGTCTTTCACCCTCTGGGGCCAACGTCCTGACTTTC
NA	12	TRBV4-1	NA	TRBJ2-3	CASSHASDTQYF	TGCGCCAGCAGCCACGCGTCGGATACGCAGTATTTT
NA	16	TRBV21-1	NA	TRBJ2-7	CASSKGVGTGIYEQYF	NA
once	16	TRBV9	TRBD2	TRBJ2-2	CASSPQTSTNTGELFF	TGTGCCAGCAGCCCCCAGACTAGCACGAACACCGGGGAGCTGTTTTTT